This record covers a single T cell receptor beta chain. This entry is derived from a study of blood T cell repertoires in COVID-19. Study-wide background: Sources were T cells, B-cell-depleted T cells, or PBMCs; the material itself was cDNA or gDNA.

Germline V gene data show CDR1 as SGHNT and CDR2 as YYREEE (reference sequence). The junction had 11 bases not matched to a gene; V was cut back by 4 bases and J by 6 bases. The CDR3 totals 16 residues. Original methodology: Amplifying reference gene primers gave estimates of nucleated cell counts. Using immunoSEQ multiplex PCR, the repertoire was profiled, and TCRdb retains in-frame clones only, with some absent. D and trimming come from the DNA, and the V and J calls and clone size come from that table. This sample has roughly 220,000 clones, with over 75% found just once. The rearrangement links TRBV5-4 to TRBJ2-3, with 10 bases fitting TRBD2. This clonotype originated in a man aged 30-40 years with acute COVID-19. The sequenced sample consisted of PBMCs or T cells enriched from blood (not recorded which). In DNA form, the CDR3 reads TGTGCCAGCAGCGCCGATGGAGCGGGGGGGGCCGATACGCAGTATTTT. Translation gives CASSADGAGGADTQYF.